Listed here are 10 T cell receptor beta chains from one sample, sequenced in a study of cytomegalovirus exposure and HLA in healthy donors. The study ran its PCR with 60 Vbeta and 13 Jbeta primers. The method was immunoSEQ multiplex PCR; TCRdb's version includes in-frame clones alone and lacks a portion of them. There are about 180,000 clones in the sample; roughly 70% occur only once, and approximately 2.9% lies in the top ten. Specimen: PBMCs. These receptors came from a male donor in good health and CMV-seronegative.

The chain joins TRBV27 to TRBJ1-2; D is unresolved. Germline-derived CDR1 and CDR2 are MNHEY and SMNVEV (reference sequence). V lost 5 bases, J lost 1 base, and 8 bases lay in between. CDR3 length equals 13 residues. Here the CDR3 reads CASSTQINYGYTF. Written as DNA, the CDR3 is TGTGCCAGCAGTACACAGATTAACTATGGCTACACCTTC.

V gene TRBV6-1 combines with J gene TRBJ2-1; D unclear. The CDR3 contains 10 residues. Trimming pared 5 bases from V and 7 bases from J, leaving 3 bases between. The V gene's germline CDR1 is MNHNS and CDR2 SASEGT. This CDR3 is CASSRNEQFF. The CDR3 DNA reads TGTGCCAGCAGTCGGAATGAGCAGTTCTTC.

V and J are TRBV9 and TRBJ2-1, with 11 bases aligning to TRBD1. J gave up 3 bases and V 4 bases, and 6 bases lay outside the gene matches. Germline V CDR1 and CDR2: SGDLS, YYNGEE. The CDR3 is 16 amino acids. This chain's CDR3 is CASSPFGTGGYNEQFF. DNA of the CDR3: TGTGCCAGCAGCCCTTTCGGGACAGGGGGCTACAATGAGCAGTTCTTC.

CDR3 bases: TGCGCCAGCAGCTTGCCGGGACAGGCCACAGCTTTCTTT. The encoded protein is CASSLPGQATAFF. The V call is TRBV5-1, the J call TRBJ1-1, with 8 nucleotides matching TRBD1. The CDR3 is 13 amino acids. Germline CDR1 reads SGHRS; CDR2 reads YFSETQ. After removal of 1 base from V and 10 bases from J, the junction contained 6 bases not matched to a gene. Drawing the rest from reference TRBV5-1 and TRBJ1-1, the complete variable domain is KAGVTQTPRYLIKTRGQQVTLSCSPISGHRSVSWYQQTPGQGLQFLFEYFSETQRNKGNFPGRFSGRQFSNSRSEMNVSTLELGDSALYLCASSLPGQATAFFGQGTRLTVV.

The CDR3 DNA is TGTGCCAGCAGTCGGACAGGGTCCTATCAGCCCCAGCATTTT. Protein product: CASSRTGSYQPQHF. This chain uses TRBV28 with TRBJ1-5; 8 bases map to TRBD1. Germline V CDR1 and CDR2: MDHEN, SYDVKM. CDR3 length: 14 residues. V shed 5 bases, J shed 5 bases, and the junction held 5 bases outside the gene matches.

The V and J genes are TRBV27 and TRBJ2-7, with D possibly matching TRBD1 (5 bases). Trimming took 3 bases from V and 7 from J, leaving 13 bases between them. The CDR3 is 13 residues long. Germline lookup yields CDR1 MNHEY and CDR2 SMNVEV (reference sequence). The CDR3 nucleotides are TGTGCCAGCAGTTTCGTTAGGGGTGGGGAGCAGTACTTC. This codes for CASSFVRGGEQYF.

V is TRBV18 and J is TRBJ1-2; 9 bases line up with TRBD1. This CDR3 comprises 13 residues. The V gene end was trimmed by 6 bases and the J gene end by 6 bases; junction bases not matched to a gene: 5. Germline V gives CDR1 KGHSH, CDR2 LQKENI. The CDR3 spells CASSGQGMDGYTF. The CDR3 DNA reads TGTGCCAGCTCCGGACAGGGGATGGATGGCTACACCTTC.

The chain joins TRBV7-2 to TRBJ1-1; 9 nucleotides agree with TRBD1. CDR1 SGHTA and CDR2 FQGNSA come from the germline V gene. The trim removed 6 bases at V and 3 bases at J, leaving 14 bases unmatched. The CDR3 totals 17 residues. The CDR3 loop is CASRPTPQGARDTEAFF. In nucleotides, the CDR3 is TGTGCCAGCAGGCCAACTCCACAGGGGGCCCGCGACACTGAAGCTTTCTTT.

The rearrangement uses TRBV7-2 and TRBJ2-5; D not resolved. V dropped 1 base and J dropped 5 bases, with 8 bases sitting between them. The CDR3 loop spans 13 amino acids. Per germline, CDR1 SGHTA and CDR2 FQGNSA. CDR3 bases: TGTGCCAGCAGCTTAGGCCCGGTGGAGACCCAGTACTTC. Translated: CASSLGPVETQYF. Supplemented by reference TRBV7-2 and TRBJ2-5, the full variable domain reads GAGVSQSPSNKVTEKGKDVELRCDPISGHTALYWYRQSLGQGLEFLIYFQGNSAPDKSGLPSDRFSAERTGGSVSTLTIQRTQQEDSAVYLCASSLGPVETQYFGPGTRLLVL.

This clone was detected a few times. The V call is TRBV6-5, the J call TRBJ1-2, with no clear D. This CDR3 contains 14 residues. Deletions cut 0 bases from V and 4 bases from J, with 9 bases between. Germline lookup yields CDR1 MNHEY and CDR2 SVGAGI. The DNA for the CDR3 is TGTGCCAGCAGTTACTCCCAGGCTCCCTATGGCTACACCTTC. Its translation: CASSYSQAPYGYTF.